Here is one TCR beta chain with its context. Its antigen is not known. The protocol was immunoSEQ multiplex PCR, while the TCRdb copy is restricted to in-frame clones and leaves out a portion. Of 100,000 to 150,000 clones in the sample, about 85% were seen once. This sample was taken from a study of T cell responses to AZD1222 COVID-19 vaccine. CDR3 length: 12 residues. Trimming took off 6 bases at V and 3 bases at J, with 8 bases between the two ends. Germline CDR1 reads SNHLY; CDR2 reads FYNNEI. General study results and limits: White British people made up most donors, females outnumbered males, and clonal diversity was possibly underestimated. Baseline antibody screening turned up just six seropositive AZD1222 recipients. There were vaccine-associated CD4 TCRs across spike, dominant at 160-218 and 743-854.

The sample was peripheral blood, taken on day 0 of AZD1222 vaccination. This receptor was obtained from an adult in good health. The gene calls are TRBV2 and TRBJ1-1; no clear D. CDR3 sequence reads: CASRSGYTEAFF. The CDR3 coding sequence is TGTGCCAGCAGGTCAGGATACACTGAAGCTTTCTTT.